The clone carrying this T cell receptor (beta chain) was observed a few times. Its antigen remains unidentified. RNA transcripts yielded amplified TCR beta CDR3 regions. A set of HTBI primers served as the primers for a first-round RT-PCR of the TCR CDR3. A single record per CDR3 protein comes from TCRdb applying MiXCR to the multiplex PCR reads. The sample records around 500,000 distinct CDR3 sequences, approximately 23% being singletons. Per the germline V gene, CDR1 is DFQATT and CDR2 is SNEGSKA (reference sequence). The CDR3 totals 13 residues. V was clipped by 5 bases and J by 4 bases, with 14 bases between them. Diagnoses were made from clinical symptoms, serum measures (thyroxine and TRAb), thyroid ultrasound and orbital computed tomography. Fresh peripheral blood, roughly 9.6 ml, was the source of the PBMCs. The sample is drawn from a study of T cells in Graves' hyperthyroidism and ophthalmopathy.

Study observations and caveats: Most clonotypes expanded in the thyroid (above 0.001) were also present in blood. It was a median 6.5 months before onset that the model predicted ophthalmopathy.

The chain is built from TRBV20-1 and TRBJ1-1; D is unclear. What was sequenced was blood. The sequence was collected from a woman aged 65 to 85 with Graves' ophthalmopathy. This CDR3 is CSAGQPAGTEAFF. CDR3 nucleotide sequence: TGCAGTGCTGGTCAACCAGCGGGCACTGAAGCTTTCTTT.